This T cell receptor beta chain appears in the sequencing data of a study of OX40 agonist ivuxolimab in advanced cancers. About the study: All patients had ivuxolimab intravenously every 2 weeks at 0.01 to 10 mg/kg.

V gave up 3 bases and J gave up 9 bases, with 15 bases separating them. Germline assignment: CDR1 KGHSH and CDR2 LQKENI. The CDR3 consists of 15 residues. The study, taken as a whole, reports: Also showing low normalized T-cell clonal expansion were some of the nonresponders. CD8+ T cells averaged more expanded clones than CD4+.

The method was immunoSEQ multiplex PCR; TCRdb's version includes in-frame clones alone and lacks a portion of them. The sample lists about 41,000 clones; 80% were seen once. In this sample, this clone turned up once. The antigen is not known. The sample consisted of CD4+ or CD8+ T cells sorted from blood, taken in a trial of the OX40 agonist ivuxolimab. The TCR was taken from an adult with an advanced solid tumor such as melanoma, head and neck, liver or kidney cancer. V usage is TRBV18 and J usage is TRBJ1-6; unclear D gene. The CDR3 region has the DNA TGTGCCAGCTCACCTGGTGGGGTTGGAGGTTCACCCCTCCACTTT. Protein sequence: CASSPGGVGGSPLHF.